This is a list of T cell receptor beta chains from one sample in a study of blood T cell repertoires in COVID-19. TCRdb keeps only in-frame clones here, not all; method: immunoSEQ multiplex PCR. This table holds under 200,000 clones, about 88% found once. Sequenced material: peripheral blood. These receptors came from a man between 18 and 35 years old with acute or convalescent COVID-19. Both conserved end residues are part of each CDR3. D genes are given only for firm matches. A clone size is listed for some rows: how often the clone was seen (once, few, many), or a class if it is expanded.

v_call	clone_size	j_call	d_call	cdr3_nt	cdr3_aa
TRBV7-8	NA	TRBJ2-3	TRBD1	TGTGCCAGCAGCCAGAAAGGACAGGCAGATACGCAGTATTTT	CASSQKGQADTQYF
TRBV10-1	NA	TRBJ2-3	TRBD2	TGCGCCAGCAGTGATTGGCGGGGGGGCGCAGATACGCAGTATTTT	CASSDWRGGADTQYF
TRBV7-9	NA	TRBJ2-2	TRBD1	TGTGCCAGCAGCTTGGACAGGGGCACCGGGGAGCTGTTTTTT	CASSLDRGTGELFF
TRBV19	NA	TRBJ2-7	TRBD2	TGTGCCAGTAGTCCCGGGACTAGCGGGGCCTACGAGCAGTACTTC	CASSPGTSGAYEQYF
TRBV7-9	NA	TRBJ2-3	NA	TGTGCCAGCAGCTTAACTAGTTCAGATACGCAGTATTTT	CASSLTSSDTQYF
TRBV4-1	NA	TRBJ2-1	TRBD1	TGCGCCAGCAGCCAAGCCCGGAATGACAGGGTGAATGAGCAGTTCTTC	CASSQARNDRVNEQFF
TRBV4-1	NA	TRBJ2-3	NA	TGCGCCAGCAGCCAAGATTGGGGCAGGGAAGATACGCAGTATTTT	CASSQDWGREDTQYF
TRBV5-4	NA	TRBJ1-1	NA	TGTGCCAGCAGCTTCTACGGTTCGAGGACTGAAGCTTTCTTT	CASSFYGSRTEAFF
TRBV30	NA	TRBJ1-2	TRBD1	TGTGCCTGGAGTACAGGACAGGGAGGTAACTATGGCTACACCTTC	CAWSTGQGGNYGYTF
TRBV18	few	TRBJ2-1	TRBD1	TGTGCCAGCTCACCGATTTCAGGGACAGGGGGGAGCAATGAGCAGTTCTTC	CASSPISGTGGSNEQFF
TRBV2	once	TRBJ2-5	TRBD1	TGTGCCAGCAGTCTAGGGACAGGCGGAGAGACCCAGTACTTC	CASSLGTGGETQYF
TRBV6-5	NA	TRBJ1-1	TRBD1	TGTGCCAGCAGTTACCCCAGGACAGGGATGAACACTGAAGCTTTCTTT	CASSYPRTGMNTEAFF
TRBV14	NA	TRBJ1-4	NA	TGTGCCAGCAGCCCTGGGAGCGGTGCAACTAATGAAAAACTGTTTTTT	CASSPGSGATNEKLFF
TRBV6-5	once	TRBJ2-2	NA	TGTGCCAGCAGTAGACAGATGACACGTGGCGGGGAGCTGTTTTTT	CASSRQMTRGGELFF
TRBV30	few	TRBJ1-5	TRBD1	TGTGCCTGGAGTGTACTCCAGGGGGCCAATCAGCCCCAGCATTTT	CAWSVLQGANQPQHF
TRBV24-1	NA	TRBJ2-5	TRBD2	TGTGCCACCAGTGATGAACGGCTAGCGGGGGAAGAGACCCAGTACTTC	CATSDERLAGEETQYF
TRBV6-1	NA	TRBJ1-5	NA	TGTGCCAGCAGTGAACTCAGTATTCAGCCCCAGCATTTT	CASSELSIQPQHF
TRBV18	NA	TRBJ1-1	TRBD1	TGTGCCAGCTCACCTAGGGACAGCCCAAACACTGAAGCTTTCTTT	CASSPRDSPNTEAFF
TRBV25-1	NA	TRBJ2-6	NA	TGTGCCAGCTCCCAGGGGTCTGGGGCCAACGCCCTGACTTTC	CASSQGSGANALTF
TRBV5-1	few	TRBJ1-1	NA	TGCGCCAGCAGCTTGGGGCCGGGTATCATGAACACTGAAGCTTTCTTT	CASSLGPGIMNTEAFF
TRBV7-3	NA	TRBJ2-3	NA	TGTGCCAGCAGCGATCCGTCGGGCACAGATACGCAGTATTTT	CASSDPSGTDTQYF
TRBV27	NA	TRBJ2-3	NA	TGTGCCAGCAGTCTCAGACAGACTGATACGCAGTATTTT	CASSLRQTDTQYF
TRBV7-9	NA	TRBJ1-2	TRBD1	TGTGCCAGCAGCTGGGACAGGGATAACTATGGCTACACCTTC	CASSWDRDNYGYTF
TRBV18	NA	TRBJ1-4	NA	TGTGCCAGCTCACTCAACCGGGGGTCAACTAATGAAAAACTGTTTTTT	CASSLNRGSTNEKLFF
TRBV7-7	once	TRBJ1-1	TRBD1	TGTGCCAGCAGCTTGTCTAAGGGGGCGCCGTGGACTGAAGCTTTCTTT	CASSLSKGAPWTEAFF
TRBV6-5	NA	TRBJ1-4	TRBD1	TGTGCCAGCAGACCGGGACAGGGTAATGAAAAACTGTTTTTT	CASRPGQGNEKLFF
TRBV5-6	NA	TRBJ1-4	TRBD1	TGTGCCAGCAGCTTGCAGGGGGATGGTGAAAAACTGTTTTTT	CASSLQGDGEKLFF
TRBV4-1	NA	TRBJ1-2	NA	TGCGCCAGCAGCCAAGATCTCCTGGCAGGGCCCGACTATGGCTACACCTTC	CASSQDLLAGPDYGYTF
TRBV27	once	TRBJ1-2	TRBD1	TGTGCCAGCAGTCCAACAGGGGGCGCAAACTATGGCTACACCTTC	CASSPTGGANYGYTF
TRBV27	NA	TRBJ2-5	TRBD1	TGTGCCAGCAGTTGGAGGACAGGGGGGTACGAGACCCAGTACTTC	CASSWRTGGYETQYF
TRBV6-5	NA	TRBJ1-4	TRBD1	TGTGCCGGGGGTCAGACAGGGGTCGGTGAAAAACTGTTTTTT	CAGGQTGVGEKLFF
TRBV10-3	NA	TRBJ1-1	TRBD1	TGTGCCATCAGTGAGCGAGGGACAGGCCTCTCGGGCACTGAAGCTTTCTTT	CAISERGTGLSGTEAFF
TRBV3-1/TRBV3-2	NA	TRBJ1-4	TRBD1	TGTGCCAGCATGCAGGGGGGTCTAGGTGAAAAACTGTTTTTT	CASMQGGLGEKLFF
TRBV3-1/TRBV3-2	NA	TRBJ2-3	NA	TGTGCCAGCAGCCCCTCCGCAGATACGCAGTATTTT	CASSPSADTQYF
TRBV5-4	NA	TRBJ2-3	TRBD2	TGTGCCAGCAGACCCCGGGGGGCAGATACGCAGTATTTT	CASRPRGADTQYF
TRBV19	NA	TRBJ1-1	NA	TGTGCCAGTAGTATCAGCGATGGAGCTAGTGGCACTGAAGCTTTCTTT	CASSISDGASGTEAFF
TRBV28	NA	TRBJ1-5	TRBD1	TGTGCCAGCAGAGGGGACAGGGCAAGGGGTCAGCCCCAGCATTTT	CASRGDRARGQPQHF
TRBV6-6	NA	TRBJ1-5	TRBD1	TGTGCCAGCAACCAAGGTCGGGACAGCAATAATCAGCCCCAGCATTTT	CASNQGRDSNNQPQHF
TRBV9	once	TRBJ2-1	NA	TGTGCCAGCAACTCGAGGGGGGACAGCTACTACAATGAGCAGTTCTTC	CASNSRGDSYYNEQFF
TRBV5-1	NA	TRBJ1-3	TRBD1	TGCGCCAGCAGCCCCCAAACAGGGGCCGGAGGAAACACCATATATTTT	CASSPQTGAGGNTIYF
TRBV3-1/TRBV3-2	NA	TRBJ1-6	NA	TGTGCCAGCAGCTCGCAAAAAGGGGGAAATTCACCCCTCCACTTT	CASSSQKGGNSPLHF
TRBV19	NA	TRBJ2-2	TRBD2	TGTGCCAGTAGTTTCGTAGCGGGGGGGCCTGGCGGGGAGCTGTTTTTT	CASSFVAGGPGGELFF
TRBV12-3/TRBV12-4	NA	TRBJ2-1	NA	TGTGCCAGCAGCCGCCAAGGCGGCGTGGAGCAGTTCTTC	CASSRQGGVEQFF
TRBV3-1/TRBV3-2	NA	TRBJ1-1	NA	TGTGCCAGCAGCCAAGGACAGATCACGAACACTGAAGCTTTCTTT	CASSQGQITNTEAFF